The clone carrying this T cell receptor (beta chain) was counted ten times or more. Trimming pared 7 bases from V and 9 bases from J, leaving 19 bases between. This CDR3 is built from 14 residues. From germline, CDR1 is MNHEY and CDR2 SMNVEV (reference sequence). This entry belongs to a study of T-cell reconstitution after alpha-beta-depleted transplantation in children. A TCRbeta library incorporating unique molecular identifiers was prepared. TCRdb passed the PCR reads through MiXCR, listing each CDR3 protein once. The repertoire holds 190,000 or so distinct CDR3 sequences, approximately 6.8% seen once, with 3% to 3.5% in the top ten.

The starting material was PBMCs from the stem cell graft donor, obtained from the stem cell graft. The chain is built from TRBV27 and TRBJ2-1, with a tentative D call TRBD2 (5 bases). The clonotype comes from a human donor who donated a stem cell graft to a child with Wiskott-Aldrich syndrome. The CDR3 DNA reads as TGTGCCAGCACTAGGACGGGAACAGTTCGTGAGCAGTTCTTC. Translation gives CASTRTGTVREQFF.